A selection of T cell receptor beta chains follows, all from one sample in a study of shared clonotypes between healthy human individuals. TCRdb's copy holds only in-frame clones and misses some; the assay was immunoSEQ multiplex PCR. The sample has 2 million to 2.5 million clones; 90% to 95% are singletons. Sequencing was performed on naive CD8+ T cells from PBMCs. These receptors were collected from a man aged 18 to 30 in good health. Some clones in this sample may be carry-over from other donors' samples. CDR3s include the opening cysteine and the closing phenylalanine or tryptophan. Not every row has a clone size; where given, it reads once, few, many or a size class.

V: TRBV5-1
J: TRBJ1-1
size: NA
CDR3: CASSDRQNTEAFF

V: TRBV10-3
J: TRBJ2-7
size: NA
CDR3: CAISELEFGRGSSYEQYF

V: TRBV13
J: TRBJ2-7
size: once
CDR3: CASSSHSTGIPYEQYF

V: TRBV28
J: TRBJ2-5
size: NA
CDR3: CASSLVLAGGRGTQYF

V: TRBV10-1
J: TRBJ2-7
size: NA
CDR3: CASSRYEQYF

V: TRBV6-1
J: TRBJ2-1
size: NA
CDR3: CASSEGSGRGERDEQFF

V: TRBV30
J: TRBJ2-5
size: NA
CDR3: CAWSYGQGYAQYF

V: TRBV19
J: TRBJ2-7
size: NA
CDR3: CASSITGQGPAEQYF

V: TRBV27
J: TRBJ2-4
size: NA
CDR3: CASSPKPRTPQNIQYF

V: TRBV19
J: TRBJ2-1
size: NA
CDR3: CASSITQLYNEQFF

V: TRBV5-6
J: TRBJ2-7
size: once
CDR3: CASSFGTGIIYEQYF

V: TRBV7-9
J: TRBJ2-7
size: NA
CDR3: CASSLSRGGEQYF

V: TRBV2
J: TRBJ1-1
size: NA
CDR3: CASSELGTGGNTEAFF

V: TRBV27
J: TRBJ2-7
size: NA
CDR3: CASSESGRAHEQYF

V: TRBV9
J: TRBJ2-7
size: NA
CDR3: CASSVGISGSTYEQYF

V: TRBV19
J: TRBJ1-1
size: NA
CDR3: CASSLTPGVNTEAFF

V: TRBV10-2
J: TRBJ2-2
size: NA
CDR3: CASSERKDEWTGELFF

V: TRBV6-1
J: TRBJ2-7
size: NA
CDR3: CASSEFVWGESSYEQYF

V: TRBV2
J: TRBJ2-7
size: NA
CDR3: CASSEGAAEIF

V: TRBV2
J: TRBJ2-7
size: NA
CDR3: CASSEGLGGLYEQYF

V: TRBV9
J: TRBJ2-3
size: once
CDR3: CASATSGVTDTQYF

V: TRBV5-1
J: TRBJ2-7
size: NA
CDR3: CASSPDSSRIYEQYF

V: TRBV27
J: TRBJ2-7
size: NA
CDR3: CASSLSLAGASEQYF

V: TRBV27
J: TRBJ2-7
size: NA
CDR3: CASSLRPQGREQYF

V: TRBV9
J: TRBJ2-5
size: NA
CDR3: CASSANRDRETQYF

V: TRBV7-9
J: TRBJ2-3
size: NA
CDR3: CASSLSSGRAPDTQYF

V: TRBV6-5
J: TRBJ2-7
size: NA
CDR3: CASSYETGGADEQYF

V: TRBV7-8
J: TRBJ2-7
size: NA
CDR3: CASSFTDRAHEQYF

V: TRBV27
J: TRBJ2-1
size: NA
CDR3: CASGLRGPAYNEQFF

V: TRBV5-1
J: TRBJ2-7
size: NA
CDR3: CASTGPGIIYEQYF

V: TRBV9
J: TRBJ1-4
size: NA
CDR3: CASSSGPGRSFEKLFF

V: TRBV4-3
J: TRBJ2-5
size: NA
CDR3: CASSQEPGGLLETQYF

V: TRBV5-1
J: TRBJ2-1
size: NA
CDR3: CASSEVALIPSSYNEQFF

V: TRBV9
J: TRBJ2-5
size: once
CDR3: CASSSRDLETQYF

V: TRBV11-1
J: TRBJ2-3
size: NA
CDR3: CASSLAIRGQLTDTQYF

V: TRBV19
J: TRBJ1-5
size: few
CDR3: CASAGRSMSNQPQHF

V: TRBV27
J: TRBJ2-1
size: NA
CDR3: CASSSGTLEQFF

V: TRBV14
J: TRBJ2-7
size: NA
CDR3: CASSQRYYYEQYF

V: TRBV10-3
J: TRBJ2-7
size: NA
CDR3: CAISESWPYEQYF

V: TRBV19
J: TRBJ2-7
size: once
CDR3: CASSIYFGASGENEQYF

V: TRBV6-6
J: TRBJ2-3
size: NA
CDR3: CASSYSAGPDTQYF

V: TRBV10-3
J: TRBJ1-1
size: NA
CDR3: CAIGRDGGGRNTEAFF

V: TRBV4-1
J: TRBJ2-1
size: NA
CDR3: CASSHGSVEQFF

V: TRBV15
J: TRBJ2-7
size: NA
CDR3: CATSNRAKFYEQYF

V: TRBV4-3
J: TRBJ2-1
size: NA
CDR3: CASSPGTSGSYNEQFF

V: TRBV4-3
J: TRBJ2-7
size: NA
CDR3: CASSAGTGSYEQYF

V: TRBV7-9
J: TRBJ2-7
size: NA
CDR3: CASSPPFLRTPHEQYF

V: TRBV27
J: TRBJ2-7
size: once
CDR3: CASSPTGSAHEQYF

V: TRBV5-8
J: TRBJ2-1
size: NA
CDR3: CASSPWTSGRDEQFF

V: TRBV18
J: TRBJ2-5
size: NA
CDR3: CASSPGTEETQYF

V: TRBV9
J: TRBJ1-4
size: once
CDR3: CASNSGEREKLFF

V: TRBV27
J: TRBJ2-6
size: NA
CDR3: CASSFFGANVLTF

V: TRBV19
J: TRBJ2-7
size: NA
CDR3: CASTSSSYEQYF

V: TRBV14
J: TRBJ2-5
size: NA
CDR3: CASSGTRRETQYF

V: TRBV5-6
J: TRBJ1-5
size: NA
CDR3: CASSSGSGSNQPQHF

V: TRBV13
J: TRBJ1-3
size: NA
CDR3: CASSPRPYREAGNTIYF

V: TRBV6-5
J: TRBJ1-6
size: NA
CDR3: CASSYRNSPLHF

V: TRBV28
J: TRBJ1-1
size: NA
CDR3: CASSLRLAGAWYTEAFF

V: TRBV28
J: TRBJ2-1
size: NA
CDR3: CASSSRLGTSGYNEQFF